This record looks at one T cell receptor (beta chain) sequence and its context. Its antigen remains unidentified. Nothing much larger sits one base from this clone, and base qualities are not available. The data are from a study of blood T cell repertoires in COVID-19 (dated by TCRdb to 2018 to 2021). With regard to the full study: The collaborator samples originated in the United States, Italy and Spain and spanned the acute and convalescent phases of COVID-19. HLA class I and class II types, where available, came from metadata supplied by the sample provider rather than from assay-based typing. Nearly every sample came with metadata listing a de-identified subject ID, COVID-19 status, age in years and sex. The material from the prospective study consisted of cDNA or gDNA derived from T cells, B-cell-depleted T cells, or PBMCs. The samples were drawn from the first 160 participants of the ongoing ImmuneRACE study and from 1,254 subjects provided by 6 global collaborators. Deeply sampled blood TCRbeta repertoires from subjects exposed to, actively infected with, or recovered from COVID-19 were included in the dataset. A freely available public database, intended as a resource for researchers studying the immune response to SARS-CoV-2, is where the repertoires were released.

The junction shows trimming of 7 bases on V and 5 bases on J, plus 17 bases between the germline ends. The CDR3 measures 14 amino acids from cysteine to phenylalanine. This entry keeps only the CDR3 DNA: 42 bases, framed from base 1. The germline V gene specifies ENHRY as CDR1 and SYGVKD as CDR2. TCRbeta CDR3 regions were amplified from genomic DNA using the immunoSEQ Assay, a bias-controlled multiplex PCR. From the authors' description of their analysis: Nucleated cell counts per sample were estimated from amplification of reference gene primers within the assay. To quantify the absolute abundance of each unique TCRbeta CDR3 rearrangement, sequence reads were collapsed and filtered. For each sample, productive Simpson clonality was calculated as the square root of Simpson's diversity index across productive rearrangements. This is the immuneACCESS table as TCRdb keeps it, with only in-frame sequences that have V and J called. A part of the clones is gone; compared with another copy, unresolved V genes explain less than half, and the rest is unexplained. V and J calls and clone size are copied from that table; D and trimming were computed from the DNA. A total of 140,000 to 150,000 clones appear in this sample, roughly 89% of them only once. The top ten constitute approximately 9% of the sample.

Whole blood was collected in K2EDTA tubes by collaborating institutions according to the institutions' own protocols. For TCRbeta analysis, collaborators shipped samples in one of three forms: frozen whole blood, isolated PBMCs, or DNA extracted from either of those sample types. Overall study results and their limits: Clinical and demographic metadata were provided uncurated, with the amount varying by source and participant.

The source material was peripheral blood. Here the chain combines TRBV10-3 and TRBJ1-1; the D segment could be TRBD1, given 6 matching bases. The TCR comes from a woman in her forties or fifties with active or convalescent COVID-19. The encoded CDR3 is CAINAYEGGTEAFF. The DNA is TGTGCCATCAATGCATACGAGGGGGGGACTGAAGCTTTCTTT.